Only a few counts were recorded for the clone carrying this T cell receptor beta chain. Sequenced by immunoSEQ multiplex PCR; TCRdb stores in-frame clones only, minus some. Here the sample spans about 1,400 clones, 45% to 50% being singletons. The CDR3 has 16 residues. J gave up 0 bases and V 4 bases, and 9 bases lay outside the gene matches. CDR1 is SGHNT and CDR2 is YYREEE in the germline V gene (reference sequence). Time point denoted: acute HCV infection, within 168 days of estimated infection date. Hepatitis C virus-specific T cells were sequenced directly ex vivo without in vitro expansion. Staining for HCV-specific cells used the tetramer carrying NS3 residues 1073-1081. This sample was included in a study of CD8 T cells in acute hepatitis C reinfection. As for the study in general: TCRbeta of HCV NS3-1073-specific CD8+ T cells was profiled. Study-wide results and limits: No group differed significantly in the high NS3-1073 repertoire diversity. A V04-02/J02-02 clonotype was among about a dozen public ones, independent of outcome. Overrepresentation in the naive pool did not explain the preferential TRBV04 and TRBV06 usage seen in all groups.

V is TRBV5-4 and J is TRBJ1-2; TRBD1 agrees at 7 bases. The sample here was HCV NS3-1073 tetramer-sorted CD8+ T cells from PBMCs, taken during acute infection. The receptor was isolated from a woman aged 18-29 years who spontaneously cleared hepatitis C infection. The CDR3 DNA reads TGTGCCAGCAGCCTATACAGGGGCACTTCTAACTATGGCTACACCTTC. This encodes CASSLYRGTSNYGYTF. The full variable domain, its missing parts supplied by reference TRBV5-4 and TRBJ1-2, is ETGVTQSPTHLIKTRGQQVTLRCSSQSGHNTVSWYQQALGQGPQFIFQYYREEENGRGNFPPRFSGLQFPNYSSELNVNALELDDSALYLCASSLYRGTSNYGYTFGSGTRLTVV.